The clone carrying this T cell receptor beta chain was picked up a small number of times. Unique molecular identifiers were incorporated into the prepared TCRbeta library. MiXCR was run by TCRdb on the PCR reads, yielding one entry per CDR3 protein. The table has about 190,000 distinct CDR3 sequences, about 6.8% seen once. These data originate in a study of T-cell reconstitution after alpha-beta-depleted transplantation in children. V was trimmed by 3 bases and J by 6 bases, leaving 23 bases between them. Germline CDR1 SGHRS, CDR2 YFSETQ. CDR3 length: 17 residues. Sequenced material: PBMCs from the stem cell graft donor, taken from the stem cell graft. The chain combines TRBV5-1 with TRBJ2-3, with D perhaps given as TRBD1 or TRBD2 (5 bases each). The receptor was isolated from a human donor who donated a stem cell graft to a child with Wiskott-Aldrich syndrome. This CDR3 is CASSSGLGSGPADTQYF. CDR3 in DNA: TGCGCCAGCAGCTCCGGGCTAGGGTCGGGACCGGCGGATACGCAGTATTTT.